The 12 T cell receptor beta chains below come from one sample, sequenced in a study of identical twins. TCRdb used MiXCR to reprocess the 5' RACE reads, holding one entry per CDR3 protein. The sample has some 500,000 distinct CDR3 sequences, under 25% seen once. These data are also associated with another study on T cells expressing NK-cell markers.

Sequencing was carried out using CD4+ T cells sorted from blood. The origin of the receptors is a woman between 18 and 29 years old in good health.

This clonotype was detected a few times. The chain employs TRBV5-5 and TRBJ2-3, with TRBD2 identical over 9 bases. CDR1 and CDR2 from the germline V gene are SGHKS and YYEKEE (reference sequence). This CDR3 comprises 15 residues. V was clipped by 2 bases and J by 5 bases; unmatched bases: 6. Written as DNA, the CDR3 is TGTGCCAGCAGCTTAATAGCGGGGGTAAGAGATACGCAGTATTTT. This codes for CASSLIAGVRDTQYF.

This clonotype came up a few times. The genes are TRBV24-1 and TRBJ2-3; 9 bases are a match to TRBD1. V lost 9 bases and J lost 6; bases outside the gene matches: 6. The germline gives CDR1 KGHDR, CDR2 SFDVKD. This CDR3 spans 13 amino acids. The CDR3 sequence: CATGDRDGDTQYF. The CDR3 DNA is TGTGCCACCGGGGACAGGGATGGCGATACGCAGTATTTT.

This chain links TRBV12-3 or TRBV12-4 with TRBJ2-5, with 12 bases that match TRBD2. The CDR3 sequence is 16 residues long. V dropped 5 bases and J dropped 1; count of bases not matched to a gene: 5. CDR3: CASSPRTSGIQETQYF. CDR3 nucleotides: TGTGCCAGCAGTCCTCGGACTAGCGGGATCCAAGAGACCCAGTACTTC.

The chain couples TRBV20-1 to TRBJ2-3; no definite D call. Trimming took off 6 bases at V and 1 base at J, with 17 bases between the two ends. Per the germline V gene, CDR1 is DFQATT and CDR2 is SNEGSKA (reference sequence). This CDR3 spans 15 amino acids. Here the CDR3 DNA reads TGCAGTGCCCGAAGGGTCGCCCTGGGCACAGATACGCAGTATTTT. Protein product: CSARRVALGTDTQYF.

The chain combines TRBV20-1 with TRBJ1-1; D uncertain. CDR1 is DFQATT, CDR2 SNEGSKA, per germline (reference sequence). Trimming left V 3 bases short and J 6 bases short, with 8 bases between. The CDR3 is 11 amino acids. For the CDR3, the DNA is TGCAGTGCTAGTAGGGAGGCTGAAGCTTTCTTT. Translating gives CSASREAEAFF.

This clonotype was detected many times. The germline gene is not matched at one end of the junction; a read error may be the cause. The genes are TRBV27 and TRBJ2-5; no clear D. Germline V gene lookup returns CDR1 MNHEY and CDR2 SMNVEV (reference sequence). This CDR3 contains 15 residues. This chain's CDR3 is CASSLSILARETQYF. Written as DNA, the CDR3 is TGTGCCAGCAGTCTATCCATCTTGGCGCGGGAGACCCAGTACTTC.

This clonotype was seen a handful of times. This chain joins TRBV10-1 and TRBJ2-3; D remains unclear. Trimming took 6 bases from V and 0 from J, leaving 4 bases between them. The CDR3 has 12 residues. Germline-derived CDR1 and CDR2 are WNHNN and SYGVQD (reference sequence). CDR3 sequence (DNA): TGCGCCAGCAGGGACAGCACAGATACGCAGTATTTT. Residues: CASRDSTDTQYF.

In its sample, this clonotype was seen a few times. The genes are TRBV6-1 and TRBJ2-2; weak D call: TRBD1 (6 bases). The germline V and J ends were trimmed by 2 bases and 7 bases, with 11 bases remaining between them. In germline, CDR1 is MNHNS, CDR2 SASEGT. The CDR3 has 14 residues. This chain's CDR3 is CASSEWWGHGELFF. The CDR3 DNA reads TGTGCCAGCAGTGAATGGTGGGGGCACGGGGAGCTGTTTTTT.

The V and J genes are TRBV10-1 and TRBJ2-5, with a weak D call TRBD2 (6 bases). V gave up 4 bases and J gave up 5 bases, with 14 bases separating them. Germline-derived CDR1 and CDR2 are WNHNN and SYGVQD (reference sequence). The CDR3 totals 14 residues. The CDR3 is CASSAGSTGETQYF. DNA of the CDR3: TGCGCCAGCAGTGCCGGGAGTACCGGGGAGACCCAGTACTTC.

The table lists this clonotype with a few counts. This sequence joins TRBV30 and TRBJ2-3; D unclear. V was trimmed by 0 bases and J by 4 bases, leaving 8 bases between them. The V gene's germline CDR1 is GTSNPN and CDR2 SVGIG (reference sequence). The CDR3 length is 13 residues. The chain's CDR3 is CAWSVGLADTQYF. DNA for the CDR3: TGTGCCTGGAGTGTAGGATTGGCAGATACGCAGTATTTT.

The CDR3 region has the DNA TGCAGCGTTATCGGGGCTCTCCACGAGCAGTACTTC. This translates into CSVIGALHEQYF. The chain joins TRBV29-1 to TRBJ2-7; either TRBD1 or TRBD2 may fit D (5 bases each). The CDR3 runs 12 residues. The germline V gene has CDR1 SQVTM and CDR2 ANQGSEA. Trimming removed 5 bases at V and 5 bases at J, with 13 bases between.

This clonotype turned up a few times. This chain connects TRBV19 to TRBJ2-2, with no clear D. The CDR3 is 13 residues long. V was cut by 4 bases and J by 1 base, with 4 bases left in between. The germline V gene has CDR1 LNHDA and CDR2 SQIVND (reference sequence). As DNA, the CDR3 is TGTGCCAGTAGTACAAGGAACACCGGGGAGCTGTTTTTT. Its protein is CASSTRNTGELFF.